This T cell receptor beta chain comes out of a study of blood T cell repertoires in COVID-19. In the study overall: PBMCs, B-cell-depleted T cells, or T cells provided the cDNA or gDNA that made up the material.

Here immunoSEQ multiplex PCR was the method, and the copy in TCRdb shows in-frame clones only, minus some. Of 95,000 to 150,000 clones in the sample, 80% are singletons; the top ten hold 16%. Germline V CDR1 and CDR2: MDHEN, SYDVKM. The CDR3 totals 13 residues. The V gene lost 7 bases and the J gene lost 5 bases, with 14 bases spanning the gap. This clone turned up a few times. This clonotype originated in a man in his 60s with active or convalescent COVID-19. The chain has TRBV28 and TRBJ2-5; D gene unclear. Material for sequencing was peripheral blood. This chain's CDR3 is CASNRAPSETQYF. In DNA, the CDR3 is TGTGCCAGCAACAGAGCCCCGTCTGAGACCCAGTACTTC.